The 13 T cell receptor beta chains listed next were all sequenced from one sample in a study of tumor-infiltrating lymphocytes in primary liver carcinoma. Using a constant-region primer together with ProtoScript II reverse transcriptase, TCR beta cDNA was made from around 500 ng of total RNA. Sequencing libraries for TCR beta derived from three nested multiplex PCR rounds that used slightly modified ARM-PCR. The opening two PCR rounds, roughly 11 cycles each, paired TRBV1-TRBV30 forward primers with a C-beta reverse primer. Each CDR3 protein gets one entry after TCRdb re-called the multiplex PCR reads with MiXCR. The table lists some 190,000 distinct CDR3 sequences, approximately 60% of them singletons. Out of unsorted whole blood came the blood RNA, and germline DNA was extracted as well. Sequencing was carried out using peripheral blood. The receptors come from a man aged 35 to 55 with primary liver carcinoma and hepatitis B virus infection.

Concerning this clonotype: A much larger clone is a single base away; this may be a read error. The chain carries TRBV29-1 and TRBJ1-5; a weak D match, TRBD1 (6 bases). The CDR3 is made up of 14 amino acids. The germline V gene encodes CDR1 SQVTM and CDR2 ANQGSEA. Trimming removed 6 bases at V and 5 bases at J, with 17 bases between. The CDR3 spells CSVSSGTLHQPQHF. The DNA of the CDR3 is TGCAGCGTGTCCTCCGGGACACTCCATCAGCCCCAGCATTTT. Drawing the rest from reference TRBV29-1 and TRBJ1-5, the complete variable domain is SAVISQKPSRDICQRGTSLTIQCQVDSQVTMMFWYRQQPGQSLTLIATANQGSEATYESGFVIDKFPISRPNLTFSTLTVSNMSPEDSSIYLCSVSSGTLHQPQHFGDGTRLSIL.

This clonotype was detected ten times or more. The V and J genes are TRBV11-2 and TRBJ2-7, with D perhaps matching TRBD1 or TRBD2 (5 bases each). CDR1 SGHAT and CDR2 FQNNGV come from the germline V gene. CDR3 size: 14 residues. Deletions cut 1 base from V and 2 bases from J, with 9 bases between. CDR3 coding DNA: TGTGCCAGCAGCTTAGGGGACGGACCCTACGAGCAGTACTTC. This translates into CASSLGDGPYEQYF.

The chain has TRBV12-3 or TRBV12-4 and TRBJ1-2, with D unresolved. Trimming shortened V by 6 bases and J by 4 bases, and 18 bases separated the two germline ends. This CDR3 has 15 residues. The CDR3 DNA follows: TGTGCCAGCAGGAACCAGCTTATTAAGGGCTATGGCTACACCTTC. Translating it yields CASRNQLIKGYGYTF.

The gene calls are TRBV4-1 and TRBJ2-7; TRBD1 matches at 9 bases. The CDR3 is 13 residues long. V dropped 7 bases and J dropped 7; count of bases not matched to a gene: 8. CDR1 and CDR2 (germline): MGHRA, YSYEKL. The CDR3 region has the DNA TGCGCCAGCAAGGGACAGGGTTTTGGAGAGCAGTACTTC. It yields the protein CASKGQGFGEQYF.

To note about this clonotype: Compared with germline, one end of the junction differs, possibly owing to a read error. The chain has TRBV5-5 and TRBJ2-1; TRBD2 matches 9 bases. The CDR3 consists of 15 residues. CDR1 and CDR2 from the germline V gene are SGHKS and YYEKEE (reference sequence). CDR3 residues: CANSLRLAARDEQFF. CDR3 DNA: TGTGCCAACAGCTTACGACTAGCGGCACGGGATGAGCAGTTCTTC.

CDR3 region: CASNPGQGFNEQFF. CDR3 bases: TGTGCCAGCAATCCGGGACAGGGGTTCAATGAGCAGTTCTTC. The genes are TRBV5-4 and TRBJ2-1, with 10 bases identical to TRBD1. This CDR3 has 14 residues. J gave up 6 bases and V 6 bases, and 6 bases lay outside the gene matches. Germline V gene lookup returns CDR1 SGHNT and CDR2 YYREEE (reference sequence).

This chain connects TRBV7-9 to TRBJ1-1, with 9 bases fitting TRBD1. The V and J ends lost 1 base and 5 bases, in that order; junction bases with no gene match: 2. CDR1 is SEHNR, CDR2 FQNEAQ, per germline (reference sequence). This CDR3 has 14 amino acids. CDR3 in DNA: TGTGCCAGCAGCTTAGAACAGGGGGCAACTGAAGCTTTCTTT. It specifies CASSLEQGATEAFF.

The chain joins TRBV11-2 to TRBJ2-2, with 9 bases matching TRBD2. This CDR3 spans 12 amino acids. The V and J ends lost 8 bases and 6 bases, in that order; junction bases with no gene match: 1. Germline CDR1 is SGHAT and CDR2 is FQNNGV. The CDR3 coding sequence is TGTGCCAGCTCTAGCGGGGCCGGGGAGCTGTTTTTT. As protein: CASSSGAGELFF.

This clonotype was counted between two and nine times. The chain recombines TRBV4-1 with TRBJ2-1, with D possibly TRBD2 on 5 matching bases. Trimming took 0 bases from V and 5 from J, leaving 11 bases between them. CDR3 length equals 15 residues. Germline CDR1 MGHRA, CDR2 YSYEKL. Here the CDR3 DNA reads TGCGCCAGCAGCCAAGATAGGCTAGCCCACAATGAGCAGTTCTTC. Translation: CASSQDRLAHNEQFF.

The chain carries TRBV6-5 and TRBJ2-7; D is unresolved. The CDR3 has 13 amino acids. V dropped 4 bases and J dropped 5 bases, with 12 bases sitting between them. Looked up from germline, CDR1 is MNHEY and CDR2 is SVGAGI. CDR3 DNA sequence: TGTGCCAGCAGTTTCGGGCAGTTTAACGAGCAGTACTTC. As protein: CASSFGQFNEQYF.

A few counts support this clonotype. The CDR3 loop is CASSYSPLGDEQYF. CDR3 nucleotide sequence: TGTGCCAGCAGTTACTCCCCACTAGGGGACGAGCAGTACTTC. This chain uses TRBV6-5 with TRBJ2-7; tentatively, D is TRBD1 or TRBD2 (5 bases each). Trimming removed 0 bases from V and 5 bases from J, with 11 bases in between. CDR3 length: 14 amino acids. Looked up from germline, CDR1 is MNHEY and CDR2 is SVGAGI.

This clonotype was observed a handful of times. It may be a read error: a sequence one base away is much more abundant. The chain recombines TRBV4-1 with TRBJ2-1; D uncertain. The CDR3 is 12 amino acids. Germline V CDR1 and CDR2: MGHRA, YSYEKL. The CDR3 loop is CTSSQAGTEQFF. DNA for the CDR3: TGCACCAGCAGCCAAGCAGGAACCGAGCAGTTCTTC.

This clonotype was picked up a small number of times. This chain's CDR3 is CASVRTGGNEQFF. CDR3 coding DNA: TGTGCCAGCGTACGTACAGGGGGCAATGAGCAGTTCTTC. The rearrangement links TRBV6-6 to TRBJ2-1; 8 nucleotides line up with TRBD1. After removal of 8 bases from V and 6 bases from J, the junction contained 6 bases not matched to a gene. From germline, CDR1 is MNHNY and CDR2 SVGAGI (reference sequence). The CDR3 extends over 13 amino acids.